The present T cell receptor beta chain was sequenced within a study of T-cell memory formation after mild COVID-19. Study-level information: For the most part, TCR clusters were specific to one donor.

Whole-study findings and limits: CD4/CD8 balance held among clones contracting day 15 to 85, and later expanders leaned CD4+. Largely, contracting CD4+ clones fell within CM and EM, and contracting CD8+ clones within EMRA. Among clones peaking at day 37 in the second wave, SARS-CoV-2 specificity remained unconfirmed.

On this clonotype itself: Antigen specificity is unknown.

In germline, CDR1 is SGDLS, CDR2 YYNGEE. This CDR3 contains 15 residues. Trimming took off 3 bases at V and 4 bases at J, with 13 bases between the two ends. TCRdb itself ran the 5' RACE reads through MiXCR, one entry per CDR3 protein. The table shows fewer than 200,000 distinct CDR3 sequences, with less than 20% occurring only once. The V gene is TRBV9, the J gene TRBJ1-4; possible D gene TRBD1, 6 bases. The sample taken for sequencing was PBMCs or a T cell subset sorted from them (not recorded which). The sequence derives from a man aged 18 to 35 who had mild COVID-19 (a few samples of this study predate the infection). Cell type and time point are not known. CDR3 region: CASSGGTLGNEKLFF. The CDR3 region has the DNA TGTGCCAGCAGCGGCGGGACACTCGGTAATGAAAAACTGTTTTTT.